This record concerns one T cell receptor beta chain sequence. This clonotype occurred many times. The antigen it recognizes is unknown. No base-level quality is on record; no much larger clone is a single base apart. The CDR3 numbers 12 residues from cysteine through phenylalanine. The sequence is cut down to CDR3 DNA, 36 bases in frame from base 1. Relative to germline, V is 5 bases shorter and J is 9 bases shorter, with 13 bases between their ends. This record belongs to a study of identical twins (dated by TCRdb to the mid-2010s). Study-wide context: The study deep-sequenced TCR alpha and beta repertoires from monozygotic twins, unrelated adults of various ages and cord blood to test whether fetal clonotypes persist. Replicate twin experiments were performed at different times using different library preparation protocols to rule out contamination. Broader findings and caveats from the paper: Out-of-frame TCR alpha sharing in monozygotic twins was systematically underestimated by recombination models, whereas sharing between unrelated individuals was in agreement with the recombination models. Abundant cord blood beta clonotypes carried fewer insertions; young adult naive repertoires showed a weaker similar trend, while memory repertoires showed none. Because the same donors could not be followed over many years, the conclusions depended on cross-sectional statistical analysis. Compared with coincidental sharing between unrelated individuals, out-of-frame TCR alpha sequences shared between twins showed an excess of sequences with low generation probability. A weaker excess of twin sharing was found in beta out-of-frame sequences because the signal-to-noise ratio was lowered by fewer shared sequences. Invariant T cells such as MAIT and iNKT could partly confound zero-insertion analyses, though diverse VJ usage argued against this for most clonotypes.

Libraries were built with 5' RACE. Data came from an Illumina HiSeq 2000. Template switching added a universal primer binding site, and the final cDNA carried a unique molecular identifier that allowed TCR cDNA molecules to be counted accurately. Specific primers in the conserved constant-segment region were used to synthesize first-strand cDNA for TCR alpha and beta chains. To control for contamination, every cDNA library was double barcoded, receiving both a SMART-Mk sample barcode and Illumina barcodes. Two successive PCR steps introduced TruSeq adapter sequences along with Illumina sample barcodes. The Illumina HiSeq platform was used with custom primers to sequence TCR alpha and beta cDNA libraries. Per the original workflow: Unique molecular identifiers were extracted from raw reads with MiGEC, and CDR3 positions were determined with MiXCR. For each individual, recombination models were inferred using an EM algorithm with the repgenHMM and IGoR tools. The tcR package in R was used for shared clonotype analysis, with sharing normalized by the product of cloneset sizes. Out-of-frame nonproductive sequences were analyzed to study raw recombination free of thymic and clonal selection effects. The raw public data were reprocessed by TCRdb itself: fastp quality trimming at Q25, MiXCR clonotype calling, in-frame beta chains only. Each entry is one CDR3 protein sequence, shown with its most common DNA and genes. Here the V and J calls rest on TCRdb's processing, not on the authors' analysis. This sample lists 470,000 or so distinct CDR3 sequences; about 24% were detected once. Clones ranked in the top ten supply over 2.5% of the sample.

Only healthy Caucasian donors were included. Three pairs of female monozygotic twins, all aged 18 to 29 years, were included in the twin cohort. Positive isolation kits from Invitrogen were used to isolate the CD4+ and CD8+ T cell populations. This same sample was also taken into another study, of T cells expressing NK-cell markers. As the second publication notes: Three sorted T-cell subsets (CD3+CD56+NKG2C+, CD3+CD56+NKG2C- and CD3+CD56-NKG2C+) from roughly eight donors had their TCR beta-chain repertoires profiled. Among the eight sequenced donors, seven were HCMV-seropositive and one was HCMV-seronegative. To restrict sorting to alphabetaTCR-expressing T cells, an anti-gammadeltaTCR antibody was added in several experiments. In roughly six donors, the dominant CD3+CD56+NKG2C+ clonotypes ranked among the top 10 CD8+ clonotypes, making up roughly 1.0-7.0% of CD8+ T cells. Those dominant clonotypes were again the most abundant among CD3+CD56-NKG2C+ cells in a few donors, at 28.3-60.1%. It remained unclear whether the expanded NKG2C-expressing T cell clones were specific for HCMV antigens. The study sequenced eight donors, all healthy volunteers chosen at random: three men and five women. HCMV serostatus was determined by detecting HCMV-specific IgG in serum with a commercial ELISA kit. MIGEC handled demultiplexing of the reads and grouping by UMI, while MiTCR was used to assemble and quantify clonotypes. To exclude erroneous sequences, only TCR cDNA sequences supported by at least two reads were retained. Downstream repertoire analysis used the tcR package, and clonotypes were matched across fractions by CDR3 nucleotide sequence plus V segment. VDJmatch was used to annotate antigen specificity against VDJdb, with one amino acid substitution in CDR3 permitted.

The TCR comes from a woman in her late teens or twenties in good health. Rearrangement joined TRBV12-3 or TRBV12-4 to TRBJ1-1; a confident D gene designation cannot be given. Sequencing input: CD4+ T cells sorted from blood. The CDR3 protein: CASSGVGEKAFF. At the DNA level, the sequence is TGTGCCAGCAGTGGGGTGGGCGAAAAAGCTTTCTTT.